Listed below are T cell receptor beta chains from one sample, sequenced in a study of identical twins. TCRdb re-analysed the 5' RACE reads in MiXCR, keeping a single row per CDR3 protein. The repertoire holds some 260,000 distinct CDR3 sequences, with about an eighth as singletons. Sequenced input: memory (CD45RO+) T cells sorted from blood. These receptors all stem from a woman aged 18-29 years in good health. Both conserved end residues are part of each CDR3. Fields, in order: CDR3 protein, CDR3 DNA, J gene, V gene, D gene, clone size. D genes are given only for firm matches. Rows may omit the clone size; those that give it use once, few, many or a size class.

CDR3 protein: CASSPGTAPRETQYF; CDR3 DNA: TGCGCCAGCAGCCCCGGCACAGCCCCTCGGGAGACCCAGTACTTC; J gene: TRBJ2-5; V gene: TRBV2; D gene: -; clone size: -
CDR3 protein: CASSTSGHSYQETQYF; CDR3 DNA: TGTGCCAGCAGCACCTCGGGACACTCGTACCAAGAGACCCAGTACTTC; J gene: TRBJ2-5; V gene: TRBV5-8; D gene: -; clone size: many
CDR3 protein: CASSSGQLISGANVLTF; CDR3 DNA: TGCGCCAGCAGCTCGGGACAGTTGATCTCTGGGGCCAACGTCCTGACTTTC; J gene: TRBJ2-6; V gene: TRBV5-1; D gene: TRBD1; clone size: few
CDR3 protein: CASSSTSRHNEQFF; CDR3 DNA: TGTGCCAGCTCTTCGACTAGCCGCCACAATGAGCAGTTCTTC; J gene: TRBJ2-1; V gene: TRBV18; D gene: TRBD2; clone size: -
CDR3 protein: CASKEVGKTEAFF; CDR3 DNA: TGTGCCAGCAAGGAGGTGGGGAAAACTGAAGCTTTCTTT; J gene: TRBJ1-1; V gene: TRBV6-1; D gene: -; clone size: few
CDR3 protein: CSARDGGQPNEKLFF; CDR3 DNA: TGCAGTGCTAGAGATGGAGGTCAGCCTAATGAAAAACTGTTTTTT; J gene: TRBJ1-4; V gene: TRBV20-1; D gene: -; clone size: many
CDR3 protein: CSAPRGGRTEAFF; CDR3 DNA: TGCAGTGCCCCCAGGGGGGGTAGGACTGAAGCTTTCTTT; J gene: TRBJ1-1; V gene: TRBV20-1; D gene: TRBD1; clone size: -
CDR3 protein: CASSFGGDYGYTF; CDR3 DNA: TGTGCCAGCAGTTTCGGAGGGGACTATGGCTACACCTTC; J gene: TRBJ1-2; V gene: TRBV12-3/TRBV12-4; D gene: -; clone size: few
CDR3 protein: CASSPEDTLNTEAFF; CDR3 DNA: TGCGCCAGCAGCCCGGAGGACACTTTGAACACTGAAGCTTTCTTT; J gene: TRBJ1-1; V gene: TRBV5-1; D gene: -; clone size: many
CDR3 protein: CASSLDGNTDTQYF; CDR3 DNA: TGTGCCAGCAGCTTGGACGGGAACACAGATACGCAGTATTTT; J gene: TRBJ2-3; V gene: TRBV7-2; D gene: -; clone size: many
CDR3 protein: CASSVAWGDYGYTF; CDR3 DNA: TGTGCCAGCAGCGTAGCTTGGGGTGACTATGGCTACACCTTC; J gene: TRBJ1-2; V gene: TRBV9; D gene: -; clone size: -
CDR3 protein: CASSLRGGYRQETQYF; CDR3 DNA: TGTGCCAGCAGCTTAAGGGGGGGTTATCGCCAAGAGACCCAGTACTTC; J gene: TRBJ2-5; V gene: TRBV13; D gene: -; clone size: -
CDR3 protein: CTSSKDLSYAYEQYF; CDR3 DNA: TGCACCAGCAGTAAAGATCTTAGCTACGCCTACGAGCAGTACTTC; J gene: TRBJ2-7; V gene: TRBV5-1; D gene: -; clone size: -
CDR3 protein: CASSFQGSGYTDTQYF; CDR3 DNA: TGTGCCAGCAGTTTTCAAGGAAGCGGATACACAGATACGCAGTATTTT; J gene: TRBJ2-3; V gene: TRBV12-3/TRBV12-4; D gene: -; clone size: many
CDR3 protein: CASSQVASHAEAFF; CDR3 DNA: TGTGCCAGCAGCCAAGTTGCCTCGCACGCTGAAGCTTTCTTT; J gene: TRBJ1-1; V gene: TRBV14; D gene: -; clone size: -
CDR3 protein: CASSVGLAGNEQFF; CDR3 DNA: TGTGCCAGCAGTGTGGGACTAGCGGGGAATGAGCAGTTCTTC; J gene: TRBJ2-1; V gene: TRBV6-4; D gene: TRBD2; clone size: many
CDR3 protein: CAISESNRKDTQYF; CDR3 DNA: TGTGCCATCAGTGAGTCGAATCGAAAAGATACGCAGTATTTT; J gene: TRBJ2-3; V gene: TRBV10-3; D gene: -; clone size: -
CDR3 protein: CASSKTRGDNEQFF; CDR3 DNA: TGTGCCAGTAGCAAGACTAGAGGGGACAATGAGCAGTTCTTC; J gene: TRBJ2-1; V gene: TRBV19; D gene: -; clone size: -
CDR3 protein: CASSVGRGDDHYEQYF; CDR3 DNA: TGTGCCAGCAGCGTAGGGAGGGGCGACGACCACTACGAGCAGTACTTC; J gene: TRBJ2-7; V gene: TRBV9; D gene: -; clone size: few
CDR3 protein: CASSPWVDEQFF; CDR3 DNA: TGTGCCAGCAGCCCCTGGGTAGATGAGCAGTTCTTC; J gene: TRBJ2-1; V gene: TRBV9; D gene: -; clone size: few
CDR3 protein: CASSQEGGRTDTQYF; CDR3 DNA: TGTGCCAGCAGCCAAGAAGGGGGGCGCACAGATACGCAGTATTTT; J gene: TRBJ2-3; V gene: TRBV4-2; D gene: -; clone size: -
CDR3 protein: CASSAHYEQYF; CDR3 DNA: TGTGCCAGCAGCGCTCACTACGAGCAGTACTTC; J gene: TRBJ2-7; V gene: TRBV7-8; D gene: -; clone size: few
CDR3 protein: CASSPWDEQYF; CDR3 DNA: TGTGCCAGCAGCCCGTGGGACGAGCAGTACTTC; J gene: TRBJ2-7; V gene: TRBV11-2; D gene: -; clone size: -
CDR3 protein: CASSLASWEDEQYF; CDR3 DNA: TGCGCCAGCAGCTTGGCCTCTTGGGAAGACGAGCAGTACTTC; J gene: TRBJ2-7; V gene: TRBV5-1; D gene: -; clone size: few
CDR3 protein: CASITDRGGTGELFF; CDR3 DNA: TGTGCCAGCATCACAGACAGGGGGGGCACCGGGGAGCTGTTTTTT; J gene: TRBJ2-2; V gene: TRBV6-1; D gene: TRBD1; clone size: -
CDR3 protein: CSASPPGAREAFF; CDR3 DNA: TGCAGTGCTAGCCCACCGGGAGCCCGTGAAGCTTTCTTT; J gene: TRBJ1-1; V gene: TRBV20-1; D gene: -; clone size: many
CDR3 protein: CASSMGSSYNEQFF; CDR3 DNA: TGCGCCAGCTCAATGGGGAGCTCCTACAATGAGCAGTTCTTC; J gene: TRBJ2-1; V gene: TRBV5-1; D gene: -; clone size: -
CDR3 protein: CASSLKGGSNEQFF; CDR3 DNA: TGTGCCAGCAGTTTGAAGGGGGGATCCAATGAGCAGTTCTTC; J gene: TRBJ2-1; V gene: TRBV12-3/TRBV12-4; D gene: -; clone size: -
CDR3 protein: CSAHQGGQETQYF; CDR3 DNA: TGCAGTGCTCATCAGGGGGGCCAAGAGACCCAGTACTTC; J gene: TRBJ2-5; V gene: TRBV20-1; D gene: -; clone size: -
CDR3 protein: CASRWEENSPLHF; CDR3 DNA: TGTGCCAGCAGATGGGAGGAGAATTCACCCCTCCACTTT; J gene: TRBJ1-6; V gene: TRBV12-3/TRBV12-4; D gene: -; clone size: few
CDR3 protein: CASSYHPADTQYF; CDR3 DNA: TGTGCCAGCAGTTACCACCCGGCAGATACGCAGTATTTT; J gene: TRBJ2-3; V gene: TRBV6-5; D gene: -; clone size: many
CDR3 protein: CASSLRGGVYEQYF; CDR3 DNA: TGTGCCAGCAGTCTTAGGGGGGGGGTCTACGAGCAGTACTTC; J gene: TRBJ2-7; V gene: TRBV12-3/TRBV12-4; D gene: -; clone size: -
CDR3 protein: CASSLLAGAAYEQYF; CDR3 DNA: TGCGCCAGCAGCTTACTAGCGGGGGCTGCCTACGAGCAGTACTTC; J gene: TRBJ2-7; V gene: TRBV5-1; D gene: TRBD2; clone size: few
CDR3 protein: CASSSGHFGNGYTF; CDR3 DNA: TGTGCCAGCAGTTCGGGACACTTCGGGAACGGCTACACCTTC; J gene: TRBJ1-2; V gene: TRBV5-5; D gene: -; clone size: few
CDR3 protein: CASNRQGGSYGYTF; CDR3 DNA: TGTGCCAGCAACAGACAGGGCGGAAGCTATGGCTACACCTTC; J gene: TRBJ1-2; V gene: TRBV6-1; D gene: TRBD1; clone size: -
CDR3 protein: CASSPPGIYSRQETQYF; CDR3 DNA: TGTGCCAGCAGCCCTCCCGGGATTTATTCCCGCCAAGAGACCCAGTACTTC; J gene: TRBJ2-5; V gene: TRBV4-2; D gene: -; clone size: -
CDR3 protein: CSALRGALYEQYF; CDR3 DNA: TGCAGTGCTTTAAGGGGGGCCCTCTACGAGCAGTACTTC; J gene: TRBJ2-7; V gene: TRBV20-1; D gene: -; clone size: -